Listed below are T cell receptor beta chains from one sample, sequenced in a study of blood T cell repertoires in COVID-19. Clones were read by immunoSEQ multiplex PCR, and TCRdb kept only the in-frame ones, dropping some. This table has 250,000 to 300,000 clones, 89% appearing once. Sequenced: peripheral blood. These receptors all stem from a woman aged 30 to 39 with COVID-19, enrolled during active disease. Both conserved end residues are part of each CDR3. The order of the fields is clone size, D gene, J gene, V gene, CDR3 DNA, CDR3 protein. The D gene is left open where the match is weak. Not every row has a clone size; where given, it reads once, few, many or a size class.

NA	NA	TRBJ1-2	TRBV5-6	TGTGCCAGCAGCCCTGTAGAAATGGATGGCTACACCTTC	CASSPVEMDGYTF
NA	TRBD1	TRBJ1-1	TRBV19	TGTGCCACCTCTCCGCAGGGGGCCCAAACTGAAGCTTTCTTT	CATSPQGAQTEAFF
NA	NA	TRBJ2-5	TRBV5-8	TGTGCCAGCAGCCCGAAGAGGGAGACCCAGTACTTC	CASSPKRETQYF
few	NA	TRBJ2-7	TRBV5-1	TGCGCCAGCAGCTCGGCCTACGAGCAGTACTTC	CASSSAYEQYF
NA	TRBD1	TRBJ1-4	TRBV11-2	TGTGCCAGCAGCTCAAACAGGGGCCGGCCATGGGAAAAACTGTTTTTT	CASSSNRGRPWEKLFF
NA	NA	TRBJ2-2	TRBV7-9	TGTGCCAACAAAAACCTCCAGGGGCCCAACACCGGGGAGCTGTTTTTT	CANKNLQGPNTGELFF
NA	NA	TRBJ2-2	TRBV2	TGTGCCAGCCTAAAAGGATGGGGCGCGACCGGGGAGCTGTTTTTT	CASLKGWGATGELFF
NA	TRBD1	TRBJ2-4	TRBV11-3	TGTGCCAGCAGCTTTGCAGGGGGCCCCATTCAGTACTTC	CASSFAGGPIQYF
NA	TRBD1	TRBJ1-1	TRBV19	TGTGCCAGTAGACCACAGGGGGCTAACACTGAAGCTTTCTTT	CASRPQGANTEAFF
NA	TRBD1	TRBJ1-5	TRBV5-1	TGCGCCAGCAGCCCGGACAGGGGCAATCAGCCCCAGCATTTT	CASSPDRGNQPQHF
NA	NA	TRBJ1-6	TRBV28	TGTGCCAGCAGTTTACAGGCCGCCGGGGATTCACCCCTCCACTTT	CASSLQAAGDSPLHF